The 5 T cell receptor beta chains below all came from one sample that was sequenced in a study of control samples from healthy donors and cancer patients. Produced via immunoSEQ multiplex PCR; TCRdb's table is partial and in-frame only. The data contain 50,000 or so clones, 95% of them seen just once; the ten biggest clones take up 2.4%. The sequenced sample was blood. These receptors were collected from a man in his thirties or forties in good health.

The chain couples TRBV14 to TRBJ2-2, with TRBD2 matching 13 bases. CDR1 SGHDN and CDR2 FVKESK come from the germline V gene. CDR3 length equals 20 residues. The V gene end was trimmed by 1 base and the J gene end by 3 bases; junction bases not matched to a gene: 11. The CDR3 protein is CASSQASVGLAGADTGELFF. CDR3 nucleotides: TGTGCCAGCAGCCAAGCCTCGGTAGGACTAGCGGGAGCGGACACCGGGGAGCTGTTTTTT.

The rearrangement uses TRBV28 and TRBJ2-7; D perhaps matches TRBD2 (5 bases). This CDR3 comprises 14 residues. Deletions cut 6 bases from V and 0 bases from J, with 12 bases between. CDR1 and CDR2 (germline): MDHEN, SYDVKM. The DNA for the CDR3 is TGTGCCAGCAGGAGGACGGGAAGCTCCTACGAGCAGTACTTC. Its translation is CASRRTGSSYEQYF.

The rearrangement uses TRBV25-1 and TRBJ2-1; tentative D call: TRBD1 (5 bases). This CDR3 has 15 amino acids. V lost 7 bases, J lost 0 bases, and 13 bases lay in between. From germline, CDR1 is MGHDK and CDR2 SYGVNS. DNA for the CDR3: TGTGCCAGCAAAGCCAGGGCTAACTCCTACAATGAGCAGTTCTTC. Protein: CASKARANSYNEQFF.

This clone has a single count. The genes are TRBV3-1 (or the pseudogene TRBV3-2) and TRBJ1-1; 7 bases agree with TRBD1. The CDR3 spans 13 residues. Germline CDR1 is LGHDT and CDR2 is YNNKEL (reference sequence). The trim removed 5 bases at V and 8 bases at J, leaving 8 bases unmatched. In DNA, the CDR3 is TGTGCCAGCAGCGCCTCCGGGACAGAAGAAGCTTTCTTT. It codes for CASSASGTEEAFF.

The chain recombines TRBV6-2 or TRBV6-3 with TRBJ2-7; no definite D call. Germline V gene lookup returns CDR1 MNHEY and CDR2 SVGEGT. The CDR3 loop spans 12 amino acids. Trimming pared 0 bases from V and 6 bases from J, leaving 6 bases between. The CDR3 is CASSYSKTEQYF. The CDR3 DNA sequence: TGTGCCAGCAGTTACTCGAAGACCGAGCAGTACTTC.